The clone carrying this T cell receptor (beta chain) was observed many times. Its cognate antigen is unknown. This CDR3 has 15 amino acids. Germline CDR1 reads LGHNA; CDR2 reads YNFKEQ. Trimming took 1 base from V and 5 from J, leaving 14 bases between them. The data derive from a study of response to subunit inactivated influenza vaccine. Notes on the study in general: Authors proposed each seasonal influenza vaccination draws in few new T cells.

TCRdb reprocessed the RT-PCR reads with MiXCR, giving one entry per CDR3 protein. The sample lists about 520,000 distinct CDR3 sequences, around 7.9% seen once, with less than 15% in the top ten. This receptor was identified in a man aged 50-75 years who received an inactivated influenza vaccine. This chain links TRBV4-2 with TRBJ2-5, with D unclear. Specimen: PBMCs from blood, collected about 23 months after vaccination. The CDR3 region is CASSQGSGDVETQYF. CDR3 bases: TGTGCCAGCAGCCAAGGGAGTGGGGATGTGGAGACCCAGTACTTC.